The source of this T cell receptor beta chain is a study of human T cells and chemical hapten exposure. Single cDNA molecules in the library carried unique molecular identifiers attached during preparation. TCRdb analysed the RACE reads with MiXCR anew, one entry per CDR3 protein. The sample has approximately 97,000 distinct CDR3 sequences, 27% seen once. Points on this clonotype: Its antigen is currently unknown.

Documented time point: patch test 3, about 24 weeks after DPC sensitization. Treatment meaning: therapeutic diphenylcyclopropenone sensitization with weekly scalp DPC. Investigators collected blood before applying each patch test. CDR1 and CDR2 from the germline V gene are MNHEY and SVGEGT. V lost 6 bases to trimming and J lost 0 bases, with 23 bases between them. The CDR3 contains 18 residues. Study-wide results and caveats: Expanded TCRs formed significantly more large CDR3 similarity clusters than controls.

The rearrangement uses TRBV6-2 or TRBV6-3 and TRBJ2-5; tentatively, D is TRBD1 (6 bases). The material sequenced was whole blood, taken in connection with sensitization to the hapten diphenylcyclopropenone (DPC). The sequence was obtained from a man in his forties or fifties with alopecia areata. Some clones in this sample may be carry-over from other donors' samples. CDR3 sequence reads: CASSLSGTSLSYQETQYF. CDR3 nucleotide sequence: TGTGCCAGCAGCCTCTCCGGGACAAGCCTTTCGTACCAAGAGACCCAGTACTTC.